The sequence of this T cell receptor beta chain was determined in a study of regulatory T cells in long-lasting Graves disease. iRepertoire HTBI primers and Arm-PCR of CDR3 regions built TCR beta libraries. TCRdb fed the multiplex PCR reads into MiXCR, producing one record per CDR3 protein. Of about 560,000 distinct CDR3 sequences detected, approximately 16% appear once; the ten largest clones hold about 12%. Described time point: newly diagnosed GD, antithyroid drugs for less than 3 months. Extracted RNA from PBMCs served as the source of the TCR library. Graves' disease diagnoses followed American Thyroid Association guidelines. Germline CDR1 MNHNS, CDR2 SASEGT. V was pared by 2 bases and J by 2 bases, with 10 bases between. CDR3 length: 14 residues. Findings and caveats of the study: Newly diagnosed Graves' patients had higher TCR diversity than persistent ones.

This clonotype was seen a few times. What it recognizes is unknown. These same data were also listed under a study on T cells in Graves' hyperthyroidism and ophthalmopathy. From that second work: Over 18 months, lack of ophthalmopathy progression marked Graves' hyperthyroidism as stable. Each diagnosis drew on symptoms, thyroxine, TRAb, thyroid ultrasound and orbital computed tomography findings.

The rearrangement joins TRBV6-1 to TRBJ2-7, with D perhaps matching TRBD1 (6 bases). The sequence was obtained from a man aged 18 to 30 with Graves disease. Sample: peripheral blood mononuclear cells (PBMCs), taken at new diagnosis, from a patient treated with antithyroid drugs. The CDR3 region has the DNA TGTGCCAGCAGTGAAATCACAGGGACCTACGAGCAGTACTTC. Protein sequence: CASSEITGTYEQYF.